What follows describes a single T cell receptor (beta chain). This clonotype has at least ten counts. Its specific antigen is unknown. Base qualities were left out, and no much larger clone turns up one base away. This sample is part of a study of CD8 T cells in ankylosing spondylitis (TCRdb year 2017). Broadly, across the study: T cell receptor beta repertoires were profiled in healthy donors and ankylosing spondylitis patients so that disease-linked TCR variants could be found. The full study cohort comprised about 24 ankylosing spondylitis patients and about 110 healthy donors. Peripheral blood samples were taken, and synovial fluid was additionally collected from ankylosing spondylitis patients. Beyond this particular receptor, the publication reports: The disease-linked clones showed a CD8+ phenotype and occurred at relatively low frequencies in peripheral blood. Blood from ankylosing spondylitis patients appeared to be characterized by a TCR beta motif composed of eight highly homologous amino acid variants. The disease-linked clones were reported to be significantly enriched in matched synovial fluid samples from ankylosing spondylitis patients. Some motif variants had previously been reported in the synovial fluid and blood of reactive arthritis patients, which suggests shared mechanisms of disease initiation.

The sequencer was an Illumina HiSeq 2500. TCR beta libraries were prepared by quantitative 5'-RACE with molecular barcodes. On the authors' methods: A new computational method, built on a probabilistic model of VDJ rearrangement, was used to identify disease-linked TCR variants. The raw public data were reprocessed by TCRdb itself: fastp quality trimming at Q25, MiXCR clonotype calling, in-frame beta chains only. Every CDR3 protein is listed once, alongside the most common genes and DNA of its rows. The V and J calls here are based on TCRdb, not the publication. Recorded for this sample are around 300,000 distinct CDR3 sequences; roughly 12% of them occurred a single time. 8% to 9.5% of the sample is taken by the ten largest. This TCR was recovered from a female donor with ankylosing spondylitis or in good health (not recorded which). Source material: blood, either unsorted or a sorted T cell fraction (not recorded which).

The nucleotide sequence is given as TGCACCATTTCCAGGGAATGGAGTACTGAAGCTTTCTTT. Translated, it gives CTISREWSTEAFF. This chain is built from TRBV20-1 and TRBJ1-1; D gene: possibly TRBD1, on 5 matching bases. Taken from the germline V gene (reference sequence), the CDR1 and CDR2 loops are DFQATT and SNEGSKA. Spanning cysteine to phenylalanine, the CDR3 consists of 13 amino acids. Left in the record is the CDR3 DNA by itself, 39 bases read in frame from the first base.